This T cell receptor (beta chain) was recorded in a study of shared clonotypes between healthy human individuals. Overall study: A few men and two women, aged 18 to 49, were donors. Overall study findings and caveats: Limitation of the genetic and exposure-history diversity represented came from the few donors.

Unsorted material relied on tens of millions of PBMCs as the source of genomic DNA. A deep-level run was used for the assay. Method: immunoSEQ multiplex PCR; TCRdb's copy keeps in-frame clones and lacks some. The table shows around 500,000 clones, with roughly 78% occurring only once. This clone is a singleton in its sample. Its antigen is currently unknown. This receptor was obtained from a woman aged 40 to 50 in good health. Some clones in this sample may be carry-over from other donors' samples. Sequenced sample: PBMCs.

The CDR3 coding sequence is TGTGCCAGCAGTAACCGGATTAGCTATGGCTACACCTTC. Translating it yields CASSNRISYGYTF. This sequence joins TRBV28 and TRBJ1-2; D is ambiguous. The CDR3 is 13 amino acids. V was clipped by 5 bases and J by 4 bases, with 11 bases between them. Germline CDR1 is MDHEN and CDR2 is SYDVKM.